The clone carrying this TCR beta chain was observed a few times. Antigen: not known. Found in a library prepared for alpha chains, this beta chain is an off-target read, and its abundance has little meaning. The data belong to a study of spatial heterogeneity in lung cancer. Overall study findings and caveats: Mutation tallies in tumors tracked expanded intratumoral alpha and beta TCR counts.

Time point here: sample taken at primary tumor resection. The donor group consisted of roughly 70 patients who had untreated, early-stage non-small cell lung cancer. Individually, TCR cDNA molecules were each labelled with a unique molecular identifier. MiXCR, applied by TCRdb to the 5' RACE reads, yields one record per CDR3 protein. The sample shows 200 to 250 distinct CDR3 sequences, over 35% of them seen only once. The sequence was collected from a male donor with early-stage non-small cell lung cancer. The material sequenced was lung tumor tissue, taken at surgery.

The CDR3 bases are TGCGCCAGCAGCCAAGTCCGTACTAGCCACTACGAGCAGTACTTC. It yields the protein CASSQVRTSHYEQYF. The rearrangement joins TRBV4-3 to TRBJ2-7; tentatively, D is TRBD2 (6 bases). The CDR3 is 15 residues long. Germline V gives CDR1 LGHNA, CDR2 YSLEER. V was shortened by 1 base and J by 3 bases, with 13 bases between the two germline ends.